The entry below gives a single T cell receptor (beta chain) sequence along with its context. The source material, RNA transcripts, was used to amplify TCR beta CDR3 regions. The TCR CDR3 first-round RT-PCR relied on the HTBI primer set. MiXCR, run by TCRdb on the multiplex PCR reads, gives a single entry per CDR3 protein. This sample has about 770,000 distinct CDR3 sequences, with 15% to 20% found just once. This sample is drawn from a study of T cells in Graves' hyperthyroidism and ophthalmopathy. The CDR3 loop spans 19 amino acids. Germline CDR1 reads DFQATT; CDR2 reads SNEGSKA (reference sequence). V lost 3 bases, J lost 0 bases, and 10 bases stayed unmatched. Participants, patients aged 18 to 65, had newly diagnosed hyperthyroidism with a duration under 2 months. Clinical symptoms, serum thyroxine, TRAb, thyroid ultrasound and orbital computed tomography informed diagnoses.

Sequencing was performed on blood. This clonotype was sampled from a woman in her 50s with Graves' hyperthyroidism that later progressed to Graves' ophthalmopathy. The rearrangement uses TRBV20-1 and TRBJ2-1; 14 nucleotides line up with TRBD2. The CDR3 protein is CSASRTSGGSLSSYNEQFF. As DNA, the CDR3 is TGCAGTGCTAGTAGGACTAGCGGGGGGTCCTTGAGCTCCTACAATGAGCAGTTCTTC.